This T cell receptor beta chain was found in a study of human T cells and chemical hapten exposure. In the original workflow: A per-sample median of around 100,000 TCRs was observed, with counts ranging from about 23,224 to 690,600. One entry per CDR3 protein, called by TCRdb with MiXCR from the RACE reads. V and J calls and clone size were set by TCRdb, not the authors. This sample has roughly 380,000 distinct CDR3 sequences, with nearly 6.5% found just once. This clonotype was picked up a small number of times. CDR1 is SGHAT and CDR2 is FQNNGV in the germline V gene. The CDR3 runs 12 residues. Trimming took 4 bases from V and 6 from J, leaving 9 bases between them. As to time point: patch test 2, 6 weeks after DPC sensitization. Treatment denoted: therapeutic diphenylcyclopropenone sensitization with weekly scalp DPC.

The starting material was whole blood, obtained in connection with sensitization to the hapten diphenylcyclopropenone (DPC). The origin of this receptor is a woman under 30 with alopecia areata. Some clones in this sample may be carry-over from other donors' samples. This rearrangement joins TRBV11-2 to TRBJ1-2; D remains ambiguous. CDR3 sequence (DNA): TGTGCCAGCAGCTATGAGGGAGATGGCTACACCTTC. Protein product: CASSYEGDGYTF.